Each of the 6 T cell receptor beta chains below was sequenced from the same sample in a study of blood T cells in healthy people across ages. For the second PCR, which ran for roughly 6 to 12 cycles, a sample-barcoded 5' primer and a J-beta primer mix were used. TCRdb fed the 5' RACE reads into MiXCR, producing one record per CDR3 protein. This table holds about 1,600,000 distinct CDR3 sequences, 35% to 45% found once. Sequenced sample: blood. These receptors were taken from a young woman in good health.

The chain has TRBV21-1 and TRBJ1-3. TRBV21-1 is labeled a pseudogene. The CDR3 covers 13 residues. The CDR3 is CASSGRLGNTIYF. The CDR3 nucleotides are TGTGCCAGCAGCGGTAGGCTTGGAAACACCATATATTTT.

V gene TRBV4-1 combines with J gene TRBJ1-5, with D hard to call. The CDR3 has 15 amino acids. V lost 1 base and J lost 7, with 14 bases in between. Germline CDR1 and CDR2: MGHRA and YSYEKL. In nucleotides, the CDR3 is TGCGCCAGCAGCCAAGGGGATTCCCGCGGGCAGCCCCAGCATTTT. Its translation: CASSQGDSRGQPQHF.

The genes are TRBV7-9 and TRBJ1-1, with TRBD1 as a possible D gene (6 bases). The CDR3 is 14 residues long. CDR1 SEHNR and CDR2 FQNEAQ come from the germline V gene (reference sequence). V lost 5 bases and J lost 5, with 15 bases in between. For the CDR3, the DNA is TGTGCCAGCAGCCCGCAGAAGGGGGTGACTGAAGCTTTCTTT. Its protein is CASSPQKGVTEAFF.

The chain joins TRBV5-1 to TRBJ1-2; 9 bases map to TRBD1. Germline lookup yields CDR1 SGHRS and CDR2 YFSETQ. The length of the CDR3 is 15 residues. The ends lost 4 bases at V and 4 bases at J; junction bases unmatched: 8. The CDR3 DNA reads TGCGCCAGCAGCCCGGAGCCACAGGGGGCCTATGGCTACACCTTC. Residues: CASSPEPQGAYGYTF.

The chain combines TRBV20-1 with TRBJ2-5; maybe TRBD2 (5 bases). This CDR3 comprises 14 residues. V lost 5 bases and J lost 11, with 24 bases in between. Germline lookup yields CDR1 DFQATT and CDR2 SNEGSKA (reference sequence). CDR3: CSAPRTGSYNEQYF. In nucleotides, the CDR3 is TGCAGTGCTCCACGGACTGGATCCTACAATGAGCAGTACTTC.

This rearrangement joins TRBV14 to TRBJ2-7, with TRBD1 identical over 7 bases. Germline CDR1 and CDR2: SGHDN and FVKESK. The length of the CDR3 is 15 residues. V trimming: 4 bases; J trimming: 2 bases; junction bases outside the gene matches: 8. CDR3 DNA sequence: TGTGCCAGCAGCCCTGAGGACAGGATAACCTACGAGCAGTACTTC. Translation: CASSPEDRITYEQYF.